Listed below are T cell receptor beta chains from one sample, sequenced in a study of T cell changes during pregnancy in multiple sclerosis. The method was immunoSEQ multiplex PCR; TCRdb's version includes in-frame clones alone and lacks a portion of them. In the table there are about 70,000 clones, about 94% of which are singletons. Sequences were derived from peripheral blood, sampled in the third trimester of pregnancy. The receptor source for this set is a female donor with multiple sclerosis, enrolled in a pregnancy study. CDR3s include the opening cysteine and the closing phenylalanine or tryptophan. Fields, in order: CDR3 length, J gene, D gene, V gene, clone size, CDR3 protein, CDR3 DNA. The D gene is left open where the match is weak. Clone size is not always given. Where it is, it says once, few, many or a class for expanded clones.

17	TRBJ1-1	NA	TRBV27	NA	CASSPRTGRGENTEAFF	TGTGCCAGCAGTCCCAGAACAGGGAGAGGGGAGAACACTGAAGCTTTCTTT
15	TRBJ1-2	TRBD1	TRBV14	NA	CASSHDRVGYYGYTF	TGTGCCAGCAGCCACGACAGGGTCGGGTACTATGGCTACACCTTC
15	TRBJ1-2	TRBD1	TRBV6-6	NA	CASSYPQGANYGYTF	TGTGCCAGCAGTTACCCCCAGGGGGCTAACTATGGCTACACCTTC
15	TRBJ1-2	NA	TRBV18	NA	CASSLLGQGNYGYTF	TGTGCCAGCTCACTCCTGGGGCAGGGGAACTATGGCTACACCTTC
13	TRBJ2-4	NA	TRBV5-6	once	CASSLIRGGIQYF	TGTGCCAGCAGCTTGATACGGGGAGGCATTCAGTACTTC
13	TRBJ1-5	NA	TRBV7-2	NA	CASSFSTQQPQHF	TGTGCCAGCAGCTTTAGCACTCAACAGCCCCAGCATTTT
18	TRBJ2-7	TRBD1	TRBV4-2	NA	CASSQQTGGPGVAYEQYF	TGTGCCAGCAGCCAACAGACAGGGGGCCCGGGGGTCGCCTACGAGCAGTACTTC
15	TRBJ2-7	TRBD2	TRBV5-6	NA	CASSFRGGMSYEQYF	TGTGCCAGCAGCTTCCGGGGGGGTATGTCCTACGAGCAGTACTTC
13	TRBJ2-7	NA	TRBV6-1	NA	CASSAQGEHEQYF	TGTGCCAGCAGTGCTCAAGGGGAACACGAGCAGTACTTC
17	TRBJ2-1	TRBD1	TRBV9	NA	CASSTRTGGAGIWEQFF	TGTGCCAGCAGCACACGGACAGGGGGCGCCGGGATTTGGGAGCAGTTCTTC
17	TRBJ2-5	NA	TRBV4-1	NA	CASSQAGVEGGGETQYF	TGCGCCAGCAGCCAAGCTGGGGTAGAGGGGGGAGGGGAGACCCAGTACTTC
18	TRBJ2-7	TRBD1	TRBV10-1	NA	CASSESCRDRDCSYEQYF	TGCGCCAGCAGTGAGTCGTGCCGGGACAGGGATTGTTCCTACGAGCAGTACTTC
13	TRBJ2-1	NA	TRBV7-6	NA	CASSPLSYNEQFF	TGTGCCAGCAGCCCCCTGTCCTACAATGAGCAGTTCTTC
17	TRBJ2-1	TRBD1	TRBV5-4	once	CASSPRTGTERNNEQFF	TGTGCCAGCAGCCCGCGAACCGGGACAGAAAGAAACAATGAGCAGTTCTTC
14	TRBJ1-1	TRBD1	TRBV5-1	NA	CASSLGQGATEAFF	TGCGCCAGCAGCTTGGGACAGGGGGCCACTGAAGCTTTCTTT
15	TRBJ2-5	TRBD2	TRBV19	NA	CASSLRTSGGQTQYF	TGTGCCAGTAGTCTAAGGACTAGCGGGGGGCAGACCCAGTACTTC
15	TRBJ2-3	NA	TRBV5-6	once	CASWRRKLDADTQYF	TGTGCCAGCTGGAGGCGGAAACTAGACGCAGATACGCAGTATTTT
15	TRBJ2-2	NA	TRBV5-6	NA	CASSSRGFRTGELFF	TGTGCCAGCAGCTCGAGGGGGTTTAGGACCGGGGAGCTGTTTTTT
14	TRBJ1-2	NA	TRBV7-2	NA	CASSLETENYGYTF	TGTGCCAGCAGCTTAGAGACAGAGAACTATGGCTACACCTTC
15	TRBJ1-1	TRBD1	TRBV12-5	NA	CASGGQGAKNTEAFF	TGTGCTAGTGGTGGACAGGGGGCTAAAAACACTGAAGCTTTCTTT
10	TRBJ1-3	NA	TRBV18	NA	CASRGNTIYF	TGTGCCAGCCGGGGGAACACCATATATTTT
14	TRBJ1-2	TRBD1	TRBV18	NA	CASSPETGTYGYTF	TGTGCCAGCTCACCAGAGACAGGGACCTATGGCTACACCTTC
16	TRBJ1-3	NA	TRBV30	NA	CACRGGAELSGNTIYF	TGTGCCTGTCGGGGGGGGGCCGAACTCTCTGGAAACACCATATATTTT
11	TRBJ2-1	NA	TRBV10-3	NA	CAIQGYNEQFF	TGTGCCATTCAGGGCTACAATGAGCAGTTCTTC
17	TRBJ2-2	TRBD2	TRBV10-3	NA	CAISRTSGGANTGELFF	TGTGCCATCAGCCGGACTAGCGGGGGGGCGAACACCGGGGAGCTGTTTTTT
15	TRBJ2-1	NA	TRBV7-2	NA	CASTPSRGTHNEQFF	TGTGCCAGCACCCCCTCACGGGGGACGCACAATGAGCAGTTCTTC
10	TRBJ1-1	TRBD1	TRBV2	NA	CDRTRQGAFF	TGTGACCGCACCCGACAGGGAGCTTTCTTT
15	TRBJ1-1	TRBD1	TRBV5-8	NA	CASSWLTGGSYRAFF	TGTGCCAGCAGCTGGCTGACAGGGGGATCTTATAGAGCTTTCTTT
16	TRBJ1-5	NA	TRBV9	NA	CASSGTRDWSNQPQHF	TGTGCCAGCAGCGGAACCCGGGACTGGAGCAATCAGCCCCAGCATTTT
16	TRBJ1-3	NA	TRBV4-3	once	CASSQDLEVAGNTIYF	TGCGCCAGCAGCCAAGATCTCGAGGTAGCGGGAAACACCATATATTTT
12	TRBJ1-2	NA	TRBV29-1	NA	CSVEPWGDGYTF	TGCAGCGTTGAACCGTGGGGGGATGGCTACACCTTC
15	TRBJ2-3	NA	TRBV6-5	NA	CASSQSVGAADTQYF	TGTGCCAGCAGCCAGAGCGTGGGGGCCGCAGATACGCAGTATTTT
17	TRBJ1-1	NA	TRBV11-2	once	CASSFRGGRALRTEAFF	TGTGCCAGCAGCTTTAGGGGTGGGCGAGCCCTTAGGACTGAAGCTTTCTTT
13	TRBJ1-6	NA	TRBV4-2	once	CASSQVFDSPLHF	TGTGCCAGCAGCCAAGTTTTCGATTCACCCCTCCACTTT
13	TRBJ2-5	NA	TRBV11-2	NA	CASSLGHQETQYF	TGTGCCAGCAGTTTGGGACATCAAGAGACCCAGTACTTC
15	TRBJ2-3	TRBD2	TRBV18	NA	CASSHSGGRTDTQYF	TGTGCCAGCTCACATAGCGGGGGGCGCACAGATACGCAGTATTTT
17	TRBJ1-4	TRBD1	TRBV12-5	NA	CASGLVQPGQGYEKLFF	TGTGCTAGTGGTTTGGTGCAGCCGGGACAGGGGTATGAAAAACTGTTTTTT
14	TRBJ2-3	NA	TRBV18	NA	CASSPPGTGRPQYF	TGTGCCAGCTCACCACCGGGGACGGGGAGGCCGCAGTATTTT
13	TRBJ1-1	NA	TRBV29-1	NA	CSVVRGLNTEAFF	TGCAGCGTTGTAAGGGGTCTGAACACTGAAGCTTTCTTT
13	TRBJ1-2	NA	TRBV7-2	NA	CASSFSEAYGYTF	TGTGCCAGCAGCTTCTCGGAGGCGTATGGCTACACCTTC
16	TRBJ1-6	NA	TRBV12-5	NA	CASGLVSGPYNSPLHF	TGTGCTAGTGGTTTGGTAAGCGGCCCCTATAATTCACCCCTCCACTTT